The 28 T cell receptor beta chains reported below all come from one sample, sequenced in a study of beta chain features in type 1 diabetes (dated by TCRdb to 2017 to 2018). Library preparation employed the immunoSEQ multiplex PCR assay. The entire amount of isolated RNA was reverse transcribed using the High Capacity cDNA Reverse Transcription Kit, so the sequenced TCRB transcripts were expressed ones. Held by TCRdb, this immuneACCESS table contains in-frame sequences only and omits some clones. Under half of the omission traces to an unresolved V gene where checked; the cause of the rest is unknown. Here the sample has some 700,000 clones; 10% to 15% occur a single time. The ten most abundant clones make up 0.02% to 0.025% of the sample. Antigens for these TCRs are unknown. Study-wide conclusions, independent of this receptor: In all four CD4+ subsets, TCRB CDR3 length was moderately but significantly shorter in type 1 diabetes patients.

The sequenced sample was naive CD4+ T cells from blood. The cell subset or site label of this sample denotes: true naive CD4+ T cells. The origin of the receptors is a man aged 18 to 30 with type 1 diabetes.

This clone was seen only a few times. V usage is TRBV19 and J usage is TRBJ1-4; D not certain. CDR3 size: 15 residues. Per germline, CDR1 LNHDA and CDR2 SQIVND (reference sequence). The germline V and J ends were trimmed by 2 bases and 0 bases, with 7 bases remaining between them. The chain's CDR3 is CASSITGPTNEKLFF. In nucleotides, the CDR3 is TGTGCCAGTAGTATAACCGGACCAACTAATGAAAAACTGTTTTTT.

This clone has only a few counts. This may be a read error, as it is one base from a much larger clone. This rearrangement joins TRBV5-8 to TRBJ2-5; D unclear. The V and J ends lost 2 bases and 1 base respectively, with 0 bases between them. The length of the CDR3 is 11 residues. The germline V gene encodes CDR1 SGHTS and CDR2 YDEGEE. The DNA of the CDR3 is TGTGCCAGCAGCTTCCAAGAGACCCAGTACTTC. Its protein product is CASSFQETQYF.

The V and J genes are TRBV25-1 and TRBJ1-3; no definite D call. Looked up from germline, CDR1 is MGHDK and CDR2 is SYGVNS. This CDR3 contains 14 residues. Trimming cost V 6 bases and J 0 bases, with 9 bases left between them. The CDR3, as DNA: TGTGCCAGCAGGGGAGGGCTCTCTGGAAACACCATATATTTT. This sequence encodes CASRGGLSGNTIYF. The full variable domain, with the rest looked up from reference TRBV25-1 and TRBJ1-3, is EADIYQTPRYLVIGTGKKITLECSQTMGHDKMYWYQQDPGMELHLIHYSYGVNSTEKGDLSSESTVSRIRTEHFPLTLESARPSHTSQYLCASRGGLSGNTIYFGEGSWLTVV.

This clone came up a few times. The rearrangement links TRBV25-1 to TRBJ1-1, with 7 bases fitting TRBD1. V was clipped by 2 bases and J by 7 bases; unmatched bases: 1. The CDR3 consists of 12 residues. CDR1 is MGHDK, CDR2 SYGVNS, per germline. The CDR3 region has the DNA TGTGCCAGCAGTGAAGGACAGGATGAAGCTTTCTTT. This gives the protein CASSEGQDEAFF.

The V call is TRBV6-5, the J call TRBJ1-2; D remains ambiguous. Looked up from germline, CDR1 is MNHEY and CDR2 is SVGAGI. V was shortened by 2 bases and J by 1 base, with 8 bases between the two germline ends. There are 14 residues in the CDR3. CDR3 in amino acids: CASSYGRLNYGYTF. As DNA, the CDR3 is TGTGCCAGCAGTTACGGACGGCTTAACTATGGCTACACCTTC.

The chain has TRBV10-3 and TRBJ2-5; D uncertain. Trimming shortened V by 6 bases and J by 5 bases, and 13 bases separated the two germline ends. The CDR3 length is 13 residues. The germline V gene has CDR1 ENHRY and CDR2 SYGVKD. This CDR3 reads CAIRAIPSETQYF. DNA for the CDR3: TGTGCCATCAGAGCCATCCCATCGGAGACCCAGTACTTC.

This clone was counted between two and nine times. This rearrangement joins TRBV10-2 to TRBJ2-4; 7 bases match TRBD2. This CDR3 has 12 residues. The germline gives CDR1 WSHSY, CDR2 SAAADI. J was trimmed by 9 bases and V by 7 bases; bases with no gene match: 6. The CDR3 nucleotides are TGCGCCAGCAACCAAGGCGGGGGCATTCAGTACTTC. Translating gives CASNQGGGIQYF.

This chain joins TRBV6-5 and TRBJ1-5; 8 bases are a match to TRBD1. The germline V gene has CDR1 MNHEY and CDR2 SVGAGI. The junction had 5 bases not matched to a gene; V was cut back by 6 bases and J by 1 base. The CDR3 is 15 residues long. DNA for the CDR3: TGTGCCAGCAGATTACAGGGGGAGAGCAATCAGCCCCAGCATTTT. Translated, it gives CASRLQGESNQPQHF.

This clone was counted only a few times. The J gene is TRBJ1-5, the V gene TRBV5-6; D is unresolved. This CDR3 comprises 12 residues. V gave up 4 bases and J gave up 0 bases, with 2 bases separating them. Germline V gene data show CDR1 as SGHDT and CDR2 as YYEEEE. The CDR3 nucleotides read TGTGCCAGCAGCATTAGCAATCAGCCCCAGCATTTT. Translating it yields CASSISNQPQHF.

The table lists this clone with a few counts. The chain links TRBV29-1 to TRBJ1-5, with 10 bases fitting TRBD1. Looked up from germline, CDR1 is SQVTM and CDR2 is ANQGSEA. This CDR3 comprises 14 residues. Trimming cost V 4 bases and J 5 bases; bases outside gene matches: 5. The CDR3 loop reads CSVATGGMDQPQHF. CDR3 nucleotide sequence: TGCAGCGTTGCGACAGGGGGCATGGATCAGCCCCAGCATTTT.

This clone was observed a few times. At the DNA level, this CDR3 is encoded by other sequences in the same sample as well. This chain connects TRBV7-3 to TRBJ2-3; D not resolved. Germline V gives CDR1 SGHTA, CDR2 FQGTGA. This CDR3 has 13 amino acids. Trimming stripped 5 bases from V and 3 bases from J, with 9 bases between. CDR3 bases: TGTGCCAGCAGCAGTTCATCTACAGATACGCAGTATTTT. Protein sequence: CASSSSSTDTQYF.

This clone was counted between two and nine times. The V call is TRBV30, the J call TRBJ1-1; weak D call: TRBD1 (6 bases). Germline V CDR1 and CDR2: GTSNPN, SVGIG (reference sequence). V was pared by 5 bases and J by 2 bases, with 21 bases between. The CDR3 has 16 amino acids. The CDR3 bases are TGTGCCTGGGGACAGACTTTGGGGTCTTTTAACACTGAAGCTTTCTTT. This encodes CAWGQTLGSFNTEAFF.

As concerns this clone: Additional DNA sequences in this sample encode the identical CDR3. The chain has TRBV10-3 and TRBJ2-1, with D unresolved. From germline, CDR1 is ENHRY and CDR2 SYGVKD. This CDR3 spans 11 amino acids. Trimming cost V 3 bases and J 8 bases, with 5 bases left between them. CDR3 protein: CAISEGHEQFF. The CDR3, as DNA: TGTGCCATCAGTGAAGGTCATGAGCAGTTCTTC.

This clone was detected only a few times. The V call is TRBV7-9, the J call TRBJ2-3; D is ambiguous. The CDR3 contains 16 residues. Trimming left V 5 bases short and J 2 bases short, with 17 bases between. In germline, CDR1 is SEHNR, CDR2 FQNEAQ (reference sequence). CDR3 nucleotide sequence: TGTGCCAGCAGCCCTTCCCGGGCCCGATTCACAGATACGCAGTATTTT. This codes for CASSPSRARFTDTQYF.

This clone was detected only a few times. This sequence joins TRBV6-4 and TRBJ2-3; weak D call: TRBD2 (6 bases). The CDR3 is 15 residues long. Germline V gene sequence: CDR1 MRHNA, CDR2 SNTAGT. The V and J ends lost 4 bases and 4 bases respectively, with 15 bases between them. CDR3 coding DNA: TGTGCCAGCAGTGTGGCTCCCGGGAGCGCAGATACGCAGTATTTT. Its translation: CASSVAPGSADTQYF.

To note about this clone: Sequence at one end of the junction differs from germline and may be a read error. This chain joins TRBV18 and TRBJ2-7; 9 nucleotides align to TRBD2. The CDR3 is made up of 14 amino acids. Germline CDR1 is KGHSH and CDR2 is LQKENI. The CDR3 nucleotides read TGTGCCAACTCACCACCCGGGACTAGCTGGGAGCAGTACTTC. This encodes CANSPPGTSWEQYF.

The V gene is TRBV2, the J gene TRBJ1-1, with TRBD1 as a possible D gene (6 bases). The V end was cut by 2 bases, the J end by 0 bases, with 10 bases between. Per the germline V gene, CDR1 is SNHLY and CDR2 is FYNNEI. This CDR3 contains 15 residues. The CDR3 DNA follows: TGTGCCAGCAGTGAACAGGGGCGCGTGAACACTGAAGCTTTCTTT. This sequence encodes CASSEQGRVNTEAFF.

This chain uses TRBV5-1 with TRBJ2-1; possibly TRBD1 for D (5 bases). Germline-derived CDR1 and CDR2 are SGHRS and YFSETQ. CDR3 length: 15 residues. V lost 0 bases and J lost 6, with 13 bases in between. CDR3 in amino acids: CASSLVVGEGNEQFF. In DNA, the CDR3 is TGCGCCAGCAGCTTGGTGGTAGGGGAAGGCAATGAGCAGTTCTTC.

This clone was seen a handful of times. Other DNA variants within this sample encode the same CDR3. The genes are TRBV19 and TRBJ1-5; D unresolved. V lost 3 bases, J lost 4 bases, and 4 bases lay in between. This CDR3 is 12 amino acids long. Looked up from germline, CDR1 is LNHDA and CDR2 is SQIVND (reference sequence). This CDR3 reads CASSIANQPQHF. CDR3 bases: TGTGCCAGTAGTATCGCGAATCAGCCCCAGCATTTT.

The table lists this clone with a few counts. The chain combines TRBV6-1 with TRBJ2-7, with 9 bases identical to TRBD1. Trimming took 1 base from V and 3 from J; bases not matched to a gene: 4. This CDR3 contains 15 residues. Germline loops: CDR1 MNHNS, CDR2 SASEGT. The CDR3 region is CASSEVQGAVYEQYF. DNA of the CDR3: TGTGCCAGCAGTGAAGTACAGGGGGCCGTCTACGAGCAGTACTTC.

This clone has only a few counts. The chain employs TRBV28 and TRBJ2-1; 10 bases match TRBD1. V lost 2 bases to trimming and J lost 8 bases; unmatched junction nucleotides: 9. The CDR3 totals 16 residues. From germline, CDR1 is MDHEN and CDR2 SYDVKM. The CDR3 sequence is CASSLGGGQGLHEQFF. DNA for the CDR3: TGTGCCAGCAGTTTAGGTGGGGGACAGGGGTTACATGAGCAGTTCTTC.

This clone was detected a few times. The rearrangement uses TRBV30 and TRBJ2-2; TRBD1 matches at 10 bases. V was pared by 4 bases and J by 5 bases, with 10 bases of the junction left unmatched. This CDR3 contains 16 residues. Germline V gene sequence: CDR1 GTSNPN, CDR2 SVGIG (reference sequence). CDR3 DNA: TGTGCCTGGACTCGGGACAGGGGATTTGGGACCGGGGAGCTGTTTTTT. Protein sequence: CAWTRDRGFGTGELFF. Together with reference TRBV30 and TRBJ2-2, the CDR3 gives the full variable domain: SQTIHQWPATLVQPVGSPLSLECTVEGTSNPNLYWYRQAAGRGLQLLFYSVGIGQISSEVPQNLSASRPQDRQFILSSKKLLLSDSGFYLCAWTRDRGFGTGELFFGEGSRLTVL.

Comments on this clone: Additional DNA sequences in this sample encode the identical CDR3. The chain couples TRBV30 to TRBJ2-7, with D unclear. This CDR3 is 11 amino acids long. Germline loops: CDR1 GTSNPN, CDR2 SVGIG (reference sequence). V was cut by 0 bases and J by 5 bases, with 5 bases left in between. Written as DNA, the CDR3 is TGTGCCTGGAGTGTGAGAGACGAGCAGTACTTC. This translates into CAWSVRDEQYF.

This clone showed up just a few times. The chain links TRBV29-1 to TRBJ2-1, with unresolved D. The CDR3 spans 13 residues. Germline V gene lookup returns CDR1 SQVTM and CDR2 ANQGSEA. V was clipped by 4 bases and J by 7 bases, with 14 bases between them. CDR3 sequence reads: CSVASAEWNEQFF. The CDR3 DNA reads TGCAGCGTTGCTTCGGCGGAATGGAATGAGCAGTTCTTC.

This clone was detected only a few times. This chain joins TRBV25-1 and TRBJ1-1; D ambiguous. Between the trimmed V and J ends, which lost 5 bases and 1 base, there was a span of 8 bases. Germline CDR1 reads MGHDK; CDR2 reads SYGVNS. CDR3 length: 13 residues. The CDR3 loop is CASSRLKNTEAFF. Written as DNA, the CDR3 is TGTGCCAGCAGTCGACTCAAGAACACTGAAGCTTTCTTT.

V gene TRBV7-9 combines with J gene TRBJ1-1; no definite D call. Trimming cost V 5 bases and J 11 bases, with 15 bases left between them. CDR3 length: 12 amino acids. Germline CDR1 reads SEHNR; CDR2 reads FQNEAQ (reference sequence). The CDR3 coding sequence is TGTGCCAGCAGCAGAGAAGGGCTATGGGCTTTCTTT. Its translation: CASSREGLWAFF.

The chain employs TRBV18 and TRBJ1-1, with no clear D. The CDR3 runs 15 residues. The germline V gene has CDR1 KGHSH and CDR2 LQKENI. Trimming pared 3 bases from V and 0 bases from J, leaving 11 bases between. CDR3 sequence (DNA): TGTGCCAGCTCACCGGGTCAGGACCTGAACACTGAAGCTTTCTTT. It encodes CASSPGQDLNTEAFF.

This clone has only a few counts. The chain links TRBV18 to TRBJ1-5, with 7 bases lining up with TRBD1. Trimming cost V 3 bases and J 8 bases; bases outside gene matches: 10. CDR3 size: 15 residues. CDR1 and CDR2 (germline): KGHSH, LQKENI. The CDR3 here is CASSPRQGRSEPQHF. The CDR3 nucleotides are TGTGCCAGCTCACCGAGACAGGGTAGGAGTGAGCCCCAGCATTTT.